These T cell receptor beta chains were read from a single sample in a study of beta chain features in type 1 diabetes. Assay used: immunoSEQ multiplex PCR; TCRdb lists only in-frame clones, some missing. The sample holds hundreds of thousands of clones, roughly 15% seen once. The sample was naive CD4+ T cells from blood. The receptors were sampled from a man aged 18-30 years with type 1 diabetes. CDR3s include the opening cysteine and the closing phenylalanine or tryptophan. The D gene is left open where the match is weak. Clone size, where shown, is once, few, many, or a class for clones that have expanded.

v_call: TRBV5-6
d_call: TRBD2
j_call: TRBJ2-3
clone_size: few
cdr3_nt: TGTGCCAGCAGCATCCTTAGCGGGAGGGCCCGGATTGCAGATACGCAGTATTTT
cdr3_aa: CASSILSGRARIADTQYF

v_call: TRBV6-5
d_call: TRBD1
j_call: TRBJ2-3
clone_size: -
cdr3_nt: TGTGCCAGCAGTCCCCGGACAGGACTGACAGATACGCAGTATTTT
cdr3_aa: CASSPRTGLTDTQYF

v_call: TRBV7-6
d_call: TRBD1
j_call: TRBJ1-5
clone_size: few
cdr3_nt: TGTGCCAGCAGCCCACAGACAGGGAATCAGCCCCAGCATTTT
cdr3_aa: CASSPQTGNQPQHF

v_call: TRBV27
d_call: TRBD1
j_call: TRBJ2-1
clone_size: few
cdr3_nt: TGTGCCAGCAGATGGACAGGGGGCTTCAATGAGCAGTTCTTC
cdr3_aa: CASRWTGGFNEQFF

v_call: TRBV30
d_call: -
j_call: TRBJ1-1
clone_size: few
cdr3_nt: TGTGCCTGGATGGTAGGGAGCACTGAAGCTTTCTTT
cdr3_aa: CAWMVGSTEAFF

v_call: TRBV19
d_call: -
j_call: TRBJ1-5
clone_size: -
cdr3_nt: TGTGCCAGTAGTATAGGGGGGCAGGGCGCAGGGCAGCCCCAGCATTTT
cdr3_aa: CASSIGGQGAGQPQHF

v_call: TRBV6-5
d_call: TRBD2
j_call: TRBJ2-1
clone_size: -
cdr3_nt: TGTGCCAGCAGTTATAACCGGGGCGGGAGGTTCCAGTTCTTC
cdr3_aa: CASSYNRGGRFQFF

v_call: TRBV7-9
d_call: -
j_call: TRBJ2-6
clone_size: -
cdr3_nt: TGTGCCAGCAGCATAAACAGGGCTGGGGCCAACGTCCTGACTTTC
cdr3_aa: CASSINRAGANVLTF

v_call: TRBV10-3
d_call: TRBD1
j_call: TRBJ2-5
clone_size: few
cdr3_nt: TGTGCCATCAGTCGACAGGGCGCAGGAGAGACCCAGTACTTC
cdr3_aa: CAISRQGAGETQYF

v_call: TRBV30
d_call: -
j_call: TRBJ1-2
clone_size: few
cdr3_nt: TGTGCCTGGAGTGTAATTAGATATGGCTACACCTTC
cdr3_aa: CAWSVIRYGYTF

v_call: TRBV7-2
d_call: -
j_call: TRBJ2-6
clone_size: -
cdr3_nt: TGTGCCAGCAGCTTCCGACTACCCACAAGAATTTCTGGGGCCAACGTCCTGACTTTC
cdr3_aa: CASSFRLPTRISGANVLTF

v_call: TRBV7-6
d_call: -
j_call: TRBJ2-6
clone_size: -
cdr3_nt: TGTGCCAGCAGCAGTCCGAGCTCTGGGGCCAACGTCCTGACTTTC
cdr3_aa: CASSSPSSGANVLTF

v_call: TRBV9
d_call: TRBD1
j_call: TRBJ1-2
clone_size: few
cdr3_nt: TGTGCCAGCAGCGCATTAGACAGGGCCCAGGGCTACACCTTC
cdr3_aa: CASSALDRAQGYTF

v_call: TRBV5-5
d_call: TRBD2
j_call: TRBJ2-2
clone_size: -
cdr3_nt: TGTGCCAGCAGCTCCTGGACTAGAACCGGGGAGCTGTTTTTT
cdr3_aa: CASSSWTRTGELFF

v_call: TRBV6-5
d_call: TRBD1
j_call: TRBJ2-5
clone_size: -
cdr3_nt: TGTGCCAGCAGTTACTTCCGAACAGGGGGTACGGAGACCCAGTACTTC
cdr3_aa: CASSYFRTGGTETQYF

v_call: TRBV5-1
d_call: -
j_call: TRBJ1-1
clone_size: -
cdr3_nt: TGCGCCAGCAGCCTAGCGGGGACGGGGAACACTGAAGCTTTCTTT
cdr3_aa: CASSLAGTGNTEAFF

v_call: TRBV2
d_call: -
j_call: TRBJ2-5
clone_size: -
cdr3_nt: TGTGCCACCGCACGGGGAGAAGAGACCCAGTACTTC
cdr3_aa: CATARGEETQYF

v_call: TRBV7-8
d_call: -
j_call: TRBJ2-3
clone_size: -
cdr3_nt: TGTGCCAGCAGCCCGATTTCCGCAGGGGCAGAAGATACGCAGTATTTT
cdr3_aa: CASSPISAGAEDTQYF

v_call: TRBV10-3
d_call: -
j_call: TRBJ2-3
clone_size: -
cdr3_nt: TGTGCCATCAGGGCTAGCACGGGTAGCACAGATACGCAGTATTTT
cdr3_aa: CAIRASTGSTDTQYF

v_call: TRBV4-3
d_call: TRBD2
j_call: TRBJ2-1
clone_size: few
cdr3_nt: TGCGCCAGCAGGCGAAGGACTAGCGGGGCATACAATGAGCAGTTCTTC
cdr3_aa: CASRRRTSGAYNEQFF

v_call: TRBV27
d_call: -
j_call: TRBJ2-2
clone_size: -
cdr3_nt: TGTGCCAGCACCTCCGCCGGGGGACCAACCGGGGAGCTGTTTTTT
cdr3_aa: CASTSAGGPTGELFF

v_call: TRBV30
d_call: TRBD1
j_call: TRBJ2-7
clone_size: few
cdr3_nt: TGTGCCTGGAACAGGGGCAACGAGCAGTACTTC
cdr3_aa: CAWNRGNEQYF

v_call: TRBV7-9
d_call: -
j_call: TRBJ1-1
clone_size: few
cdr3_nt: TGTGCCAGCAGCTTAGGGACACAGAACACTGAAGCTTTCTTT
cdr3_aa: CASSLGTQNTEAFF